The clone carrying this TCR beta chain rates as medium-sized. The sample is drawn from a study of tumor-infiltrating lymphocytes in oesophageal squamous cell carcinoma. Germline CDR1 WSHSY, CDR2 SAAADI. The germline V and J ends were trimmed by 10 bases and 0 bases, with 9 bases remaining between them. This CDR3 spans 13 amino acids. In TCRdb, the PCR reads were re-called with MiXCR into one record per CDR3 protein. The top ten clones hold around a third of a sample with some 15,000 distinct CDR3 sequences, about three fifths of them seen once. The chain is built from TRBV10-2 and TRBJ2-2, with a possible D match to TRBD2 (5 bases). The clonotype was recovered from a female donor with esophageal squamous cell carcinoma. Sequencing was performed on esophageal tumor tissue. The CDR3 region has the DNA TGCGCCACCCAGCGGACGAACACCGGGGAGCTGTTTTTT. Its protein is CATQRTNTGELFF.